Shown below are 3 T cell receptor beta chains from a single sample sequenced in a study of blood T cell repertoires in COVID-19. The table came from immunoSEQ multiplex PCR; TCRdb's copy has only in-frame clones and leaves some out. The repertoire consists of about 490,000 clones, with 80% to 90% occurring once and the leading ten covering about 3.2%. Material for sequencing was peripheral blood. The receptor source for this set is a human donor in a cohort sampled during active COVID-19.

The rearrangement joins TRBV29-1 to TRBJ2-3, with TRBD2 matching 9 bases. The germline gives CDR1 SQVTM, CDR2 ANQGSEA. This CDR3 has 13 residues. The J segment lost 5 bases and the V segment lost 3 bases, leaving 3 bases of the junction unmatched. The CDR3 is CSVDGGRGDTQYF. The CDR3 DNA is TGCAGCGTTGACGGCGGGAGGGGAGATACGCAGTATTTT.

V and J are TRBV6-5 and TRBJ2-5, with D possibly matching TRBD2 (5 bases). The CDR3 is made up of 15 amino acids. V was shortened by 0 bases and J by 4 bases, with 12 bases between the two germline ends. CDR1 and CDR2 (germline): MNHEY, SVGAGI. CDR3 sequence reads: CASSYSRETPETQYF. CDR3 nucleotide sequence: TGTGCCAGCAGTTACTCCCGGGAAACGCCAGAGACCCAGTACTTC.

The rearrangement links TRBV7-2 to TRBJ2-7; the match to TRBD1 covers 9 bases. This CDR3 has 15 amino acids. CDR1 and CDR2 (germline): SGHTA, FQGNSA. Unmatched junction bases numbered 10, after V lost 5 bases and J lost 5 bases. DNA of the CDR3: TGTGCCAGCAGCCCAGGACAGGGGAAGTACAACGAGCAGTACTTC. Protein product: CASSPGQGKYNEQYF.